This entry is about one TCR beta chain. Its specificity is unknown. This sample was included in a study of CD8+ T cells in alopecia areata. Background on the study: After 6 to 18 months of tofacitinib, follow-up continued 6 months off drug. Study-level results: Whereas mice showed it more clearly, TCR sharing across patients was murkier, possibly because of HLA. Lesional scalp displayed greater clonality than normal scalp, most notably in alopecia totalis/universalis. With tofacitinib ongoing, many expanded lesional clones persisted in both scalp and blood.

Treatment of the sample: oral pan-JAK inhibitor, 5-10 mg twice daily. Isolated RNA was reverse transcribed into cDNA used as the sequencing template. The assay was immunoSEQ multiplex PCR, and TCRdb's table has in-frame clones only and misses some. The sample holds around 110,000 clones, roughly 84% seen once. This clonotype was obtained from a human donor with alopecia areata. The sample consisted of CD8+ T cells sorted from blood, taken at week 24, from a patient treated with tofacitinib.

This chain's CDR3 is CASSPQRGLRDTQYF. The DNA of the CDR3 is TGTGCCAGCAGCCCGCAGAGGGGGCTAAGAGATACGCAGTATTTT. The V and J genes are TRBV14 and TRBJ2-3; 7 nucleotides match TRBD1. Germline CDR1 SGHDN, CDR2 FVKESK. Trimming cost V 4 bases and J 5 bases; bases outside gene matches: 9. CDR3 size: 15 residues. Combining the CDR3 with reference TRBV14 and TRBJ2-3 gives the whole variable domain EAGVTQFPSHSVIEKGQTVTLRCDPISGHDNLYWYRRVMGKEIKFLLHFVKESKQDESGMPNNRFLAERTGGTYSTLKVQPAELEDSGVYFCASSPQRGLRDTQYFGPGTRLTVL.